This T cell receptor beta chain was observed in a study of OX40 agonist ivuxolimab in advanced cancers. Study in general: Prior checkpoint blockade (anti-PD-1, anti-PD-L1 or anti-CTLA-4) was permitted; less than 45% had it. Study results and limitations: Dose levels from 0.1 to 3.0 mg/kg saw CD4+ and CD8+ blood T cells expand clonally by week 6. Some of the lowest clonal expansion was seen in partial responders at 0.1-3.0 mg/kg.

Notes on this clone: Its antigen is not known.

The table came from immunoSEQ multiplex PCR; TCRdb's copy has only in-frame clones and leaves some out. The top ten clones hold 2.5% of a sample with about 72,000 clones, over 85% of them seen once. Blood sampling took place at baseline, cycle 4 day 1, and cycle 7 day 1. Germline V gene sequence: CDR1 SQVTM, CDR2 ANQGSEA. V trimming: 4 bases; J trimming: 1 base; junction bases outside the gene matches: 3. CDR3 length: 13 amino acids. V gene TRBV29-1 combines with J gene TRBJ2-5; 7 nucleotides match TRBD2. The clonotype originates from an adult with an advanced solid tumor such as melanoma, head and neck, liver or kidney cancer. This material consisted of CD4+ or CD8+ T cells sorted from blood, taken in a trial of the OX40 agonist ivuxolimab. The CDR3 is CSVGGGSQETQYF. CDR3 coding DNA: TGCAGCGTTGGGGGGGGGAGCCAAGAGACCCAGTACTTC.